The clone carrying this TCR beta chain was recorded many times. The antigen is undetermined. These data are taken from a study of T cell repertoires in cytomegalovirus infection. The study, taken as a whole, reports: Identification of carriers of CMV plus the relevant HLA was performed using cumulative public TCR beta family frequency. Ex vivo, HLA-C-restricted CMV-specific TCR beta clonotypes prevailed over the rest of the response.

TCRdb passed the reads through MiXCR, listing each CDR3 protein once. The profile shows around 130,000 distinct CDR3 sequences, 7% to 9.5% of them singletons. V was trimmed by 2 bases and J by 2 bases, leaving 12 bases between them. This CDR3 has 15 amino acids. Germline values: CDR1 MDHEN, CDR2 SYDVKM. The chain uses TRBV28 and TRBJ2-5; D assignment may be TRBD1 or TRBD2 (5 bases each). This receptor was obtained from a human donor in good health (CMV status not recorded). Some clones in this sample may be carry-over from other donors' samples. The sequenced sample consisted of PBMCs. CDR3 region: CASSLGTGIQETQYF. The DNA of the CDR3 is TGTGCCAGCAGTTTAGGGACGGGGATTCAAGAGACCCAGTACTTC.